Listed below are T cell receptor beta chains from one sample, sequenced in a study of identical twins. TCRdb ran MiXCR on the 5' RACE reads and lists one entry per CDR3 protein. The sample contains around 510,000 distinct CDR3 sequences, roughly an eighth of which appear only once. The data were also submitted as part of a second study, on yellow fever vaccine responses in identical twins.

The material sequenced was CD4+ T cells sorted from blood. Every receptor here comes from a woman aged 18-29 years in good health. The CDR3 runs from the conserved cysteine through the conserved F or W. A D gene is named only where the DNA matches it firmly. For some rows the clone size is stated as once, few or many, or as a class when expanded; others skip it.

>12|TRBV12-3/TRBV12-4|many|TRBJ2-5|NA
TGTGCCAGCAGTTGGGACCAAGAGACCCAGTACTTC
CASSWDQETQYF
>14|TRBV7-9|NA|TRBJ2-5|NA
TGTGCCAGCAGCCCCGGGGAGTACCAAGAGACCCAGTACTTC
CASSPGEYQETQYF
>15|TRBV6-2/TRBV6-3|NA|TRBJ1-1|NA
TGTGCCAGCAGTTACCCACCCAGGGGCGACACTGAAGCTTTCTTT
CASSYPPRGDTEAFF
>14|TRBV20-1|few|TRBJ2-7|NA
TGCAGTGCAGACTTGGGACGGCTGCCCTACGAGCAGTACTTC
CSADLGRLPYEQYF
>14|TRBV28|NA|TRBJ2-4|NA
TGTGCCAGCACCTCCCCGGACAGCAAAAACATTCAGTACTTC
CASTSPDSKNIQYF
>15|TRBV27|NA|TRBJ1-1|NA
TGTGCCAGCAGTTCTTTGTCAGGGTTGAACACTGAAGCTTTCTTT
CASSSLSGLNTEAFF
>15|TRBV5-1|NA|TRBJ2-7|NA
TGCGCCAGCAGCTTGACAGGGTGGGGATTCAACGAGCAGTACTTC
CASSLTGWGFNEQYF
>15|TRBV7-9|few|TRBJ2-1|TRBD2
TGTGCCAGCAGCACCCTAGCGGGGGGGCGAAGTGAGCAGTTCTTC
CASSTLAGGRSEQFF
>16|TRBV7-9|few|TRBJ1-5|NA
TGTGCCAGCAGCTCCTGGGGTGGGGTGAGCAATCAGCCCCAGCATTTT
CASSSWGGVSNQPQHF
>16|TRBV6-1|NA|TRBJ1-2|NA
TGTGCCAGCAGTGAGGAAGGGACACTGGGTAACTATGGCTACACCTTC
CASSEEGTLGNYGYTF
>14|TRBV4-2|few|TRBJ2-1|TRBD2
TGTGCCAGCAGCCCATTGAGCGGGAACTATGAGCAGTTCTTC
CASSPLSGNYEQFF
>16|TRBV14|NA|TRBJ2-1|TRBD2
TGTGCCAGCAGCCATTTCACTAGCGGAGCATACAATGAGCAGTTCTTC
CASSHFTSGAYNEQFF
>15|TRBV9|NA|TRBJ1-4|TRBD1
TGTGCCAGCAGCGTAGGAGGGGGCAGTAATGAAAAACTGTTTTTT
CASSVGGGSNEKLFF
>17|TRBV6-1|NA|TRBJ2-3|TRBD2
TGTGCCAGCAGTGACCGACTAGCGGGAACGGGTACAGATACGCAGTATTTT
CASSDRLAGTGTDTQYF
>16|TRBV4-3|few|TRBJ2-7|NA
TGCGCCAGCAGCCAAGATCCTGACGCCCGAAATTACGAGCAGTACTTC
CASSQDPDARNYEQYF
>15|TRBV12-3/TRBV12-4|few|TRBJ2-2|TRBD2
TGTGCCAGCAGATGGACTAGCCGGAACACCGGGGAGCTGTTTTTT
CASRWTSRNTGELFF
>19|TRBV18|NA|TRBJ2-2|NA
TGTGCCAGCTCACCACCAGCGTCCGGGACAAGCTCGAACACCGGGGAGCTGTTTTTT
CASSPPASGTSSNTGELFF
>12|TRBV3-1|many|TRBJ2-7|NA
TGTGCCAGCAGATCCAGGGGCTACGAGCAGTACTTC
CASRSRGYEQYF
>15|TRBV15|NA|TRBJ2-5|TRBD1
TGTGCCACCAGCCCCAGAGGACAGGCGGGAGAGACCCAGTACTTC
CATSPRGQAGETQYF
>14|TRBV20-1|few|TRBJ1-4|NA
TGCAGTGCTAGAGTAGGGGCAGCTAATGAAAAACTGTTTTTT
CSARVGAANEKLFF
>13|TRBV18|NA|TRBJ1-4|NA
TGTGCCAGCTCACCACTGGGCTCTGAAAAACTGTTTTTT
CASSPLGSEKLFF
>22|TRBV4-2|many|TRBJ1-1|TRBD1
TGTGCCAGCAGCCAAGATCTGAAGATCAGGGGGATAGTCACTTTTGCGAACACTGAAGCTTTCTTT
CASSQDLKIRGIVTFANTEAFF
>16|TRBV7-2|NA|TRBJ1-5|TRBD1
TGTGCCAGCAGCCCCCTATGGGGACAGCACAATCAGCCCCAGCATTTT
CASSPLWGQHNQPQHF
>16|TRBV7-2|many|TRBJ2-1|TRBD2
TGTGCCAGCAGCTTAGGTGCGGCTAGCGGGAGCAATGAGCAGTTCTTC
CASSLGAASGSNEQFF
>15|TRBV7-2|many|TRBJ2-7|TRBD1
TGTGCCAGCAGCCAGGACAGGGGTAGCTCCTACGAGCAGTACTTC
CASSQDRGSSYEQYF
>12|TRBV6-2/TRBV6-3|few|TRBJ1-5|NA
TGTGCCAGCAGCCGACAGAATCAGCCCCAGCATTTT
CASSRQNQPQHF
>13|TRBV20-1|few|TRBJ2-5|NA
TGCAGTGCTAGTCTCGCCAGGGGTGAGACCCAGTACTTC
CSASLARGETQYF
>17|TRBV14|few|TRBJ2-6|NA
TGTGCCAGCAGCCGCCTGGGGCAGGACTCTGGGGCCAACGTCCTGACTTTC
CASSRLGQDSGANVLTF
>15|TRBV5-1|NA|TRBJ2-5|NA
TGCGCCAGCAGCTTGGGCCAGGGGCGTCTGGAGACCCAGTACTTC
CASSLGQGRLETQYF
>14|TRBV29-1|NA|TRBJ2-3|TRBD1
TGCAGCGTTGACAGGGGGCATGAAACAGATACGCAGTATTTT
CSVDRGHETDTQYF
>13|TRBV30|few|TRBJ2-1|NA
TGTGCCTGGAGTGTAGGGAATAGCAATGAGCAGTTCTTC
CAWSVGNSNEQFF
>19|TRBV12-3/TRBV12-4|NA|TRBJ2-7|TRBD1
TGTGCCCGCAGTTTAGTTCGTCCCGGGACAGGGTCGGGGGGCTACGAGCAGTACTTC
CARSLVRPGTGSGGYEQYF
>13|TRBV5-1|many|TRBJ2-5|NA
TGCGCCAGCAGCAGGTACCTCCGGGAGACCCAGTACTTC
CASSRYLRETQYF